This entry is about one T cell receptor beta chain. In the source study's methods: Using reference gene primer amplification, nucleated cell counts were estimated. Produced via immunoSEQ multiplex PCR; TCRdb's table is partial and in-frame only. The DNA gave D and trimming, while V, J and clone size come from that table. The sample holds tens of thousands of clones, about four fifths seen once. This entry is derived from a study of blood T cell repertoires in COVID-19. Looking at the study overall: Samples taken during acute and convalescent COVID-19 were collected in the United States, Italy and Spain. The analysed material was cDNA or gDNA that came from T cells, B-cell-depleted T cells, or PBMCs.

The CDR3 length is 15 residues. Trimming removed 1 base from V and 3 bases from J; junction bases left unmatched: 2. The V gene's germline CDR1 is LNHNV and CDR2 YYDKDF (reference sequence). Sequenced input: peripheral blood. The chain couples TRBV15 to TRBJ1-1; TRBD1 aligns across 10 bases. The sequence was collected from a woman aged 55-70 years with acute or convalescent COVID-19. The CDR3 is CATSRGDRGYTEAFF. The CDR3 DNA reads TGTGCCACCAGCAGAGGGGACAGGGGATACACTGAAGCTTTCTTT.